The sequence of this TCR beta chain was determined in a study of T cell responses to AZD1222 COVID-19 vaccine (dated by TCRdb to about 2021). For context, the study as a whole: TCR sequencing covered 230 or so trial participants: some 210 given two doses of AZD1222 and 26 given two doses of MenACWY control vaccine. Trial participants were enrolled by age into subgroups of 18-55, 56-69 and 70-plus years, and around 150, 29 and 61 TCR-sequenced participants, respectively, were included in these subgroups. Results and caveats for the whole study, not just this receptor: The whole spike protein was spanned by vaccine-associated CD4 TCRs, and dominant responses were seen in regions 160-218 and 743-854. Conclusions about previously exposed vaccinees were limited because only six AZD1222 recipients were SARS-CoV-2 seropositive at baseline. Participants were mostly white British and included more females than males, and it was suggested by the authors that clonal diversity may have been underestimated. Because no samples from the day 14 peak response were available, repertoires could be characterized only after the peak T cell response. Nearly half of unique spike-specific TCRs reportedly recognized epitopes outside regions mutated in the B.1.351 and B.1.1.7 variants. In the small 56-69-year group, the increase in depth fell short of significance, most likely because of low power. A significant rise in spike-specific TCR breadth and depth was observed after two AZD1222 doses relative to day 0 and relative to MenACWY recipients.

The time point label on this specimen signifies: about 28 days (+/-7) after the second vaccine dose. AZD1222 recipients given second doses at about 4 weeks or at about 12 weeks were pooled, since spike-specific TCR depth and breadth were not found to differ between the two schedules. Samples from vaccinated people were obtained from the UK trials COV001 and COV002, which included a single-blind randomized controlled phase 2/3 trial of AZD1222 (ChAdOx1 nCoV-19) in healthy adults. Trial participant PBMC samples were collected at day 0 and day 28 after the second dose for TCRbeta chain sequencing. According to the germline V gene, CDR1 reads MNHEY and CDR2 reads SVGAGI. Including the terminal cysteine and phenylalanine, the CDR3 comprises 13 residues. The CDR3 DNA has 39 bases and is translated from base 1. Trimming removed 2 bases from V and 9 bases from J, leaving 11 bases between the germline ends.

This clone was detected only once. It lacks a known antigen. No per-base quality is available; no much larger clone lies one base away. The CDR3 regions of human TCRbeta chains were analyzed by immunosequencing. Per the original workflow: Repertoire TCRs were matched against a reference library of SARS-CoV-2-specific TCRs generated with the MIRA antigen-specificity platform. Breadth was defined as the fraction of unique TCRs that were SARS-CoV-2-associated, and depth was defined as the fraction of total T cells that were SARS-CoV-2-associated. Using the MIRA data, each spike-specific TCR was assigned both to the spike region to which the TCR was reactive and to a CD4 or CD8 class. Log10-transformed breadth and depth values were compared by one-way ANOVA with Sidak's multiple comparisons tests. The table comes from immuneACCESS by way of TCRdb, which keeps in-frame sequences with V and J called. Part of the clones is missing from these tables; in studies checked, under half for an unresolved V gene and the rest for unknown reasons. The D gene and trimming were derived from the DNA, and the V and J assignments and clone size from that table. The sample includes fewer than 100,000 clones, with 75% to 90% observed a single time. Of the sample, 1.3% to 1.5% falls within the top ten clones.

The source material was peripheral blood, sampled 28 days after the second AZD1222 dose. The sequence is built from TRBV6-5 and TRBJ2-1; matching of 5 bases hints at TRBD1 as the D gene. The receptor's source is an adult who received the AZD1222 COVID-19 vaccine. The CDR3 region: CASSYLQGFEQFF. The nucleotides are TGTGCCAGCAGTTACCTTCAGGGTTTTGAGCAGTTCTTC.